This T cell receptor beta chain was observed in a study of beta chain features in type 1 diabetes. Regarding the study as a whole: The study found that naive, central memory and Treg TCRB repertoires appeared more similar in patients than in healthy donors.

Every isolated RNA sample was fully reverse transcribed, so sequencing captured expressed TCRB transcripts. It was found that naive, central memory and regulatory T cell samples averaged roughly 3.5 million reads. Clones were read by immunoSEQ multiplex PCR, and TCRdb kept only the in-frame ones, dropping some. Among almost 350,000 clones listed, 8% were seen once. The CDR3 runs 14 residues. With 1 base removed from V and 8 bases from J, the gap between germline ends came to 12 bases. Germline V CDR1 and CDR2: SGDLS, YYNGEE. Donors contributed one heparinised blood draw apiece, averaging roughly 100 mL. Comment on this clone: Its antigen is not identified.

Sample: central memory CD4+ T cells from blood. The rearrangement uses TRBV9 and TRBJ1-4, with D possibly being TRBD1 (5 bases). The receptor's source is a woman aged 18-29 years in good health. The DNA of the CDR3 is TGTGCCAGCAGCGTATCTGGGACGGCAGAAAAACTGTTTTTT. Translated, it gives CASSVSGTAEKLFF.